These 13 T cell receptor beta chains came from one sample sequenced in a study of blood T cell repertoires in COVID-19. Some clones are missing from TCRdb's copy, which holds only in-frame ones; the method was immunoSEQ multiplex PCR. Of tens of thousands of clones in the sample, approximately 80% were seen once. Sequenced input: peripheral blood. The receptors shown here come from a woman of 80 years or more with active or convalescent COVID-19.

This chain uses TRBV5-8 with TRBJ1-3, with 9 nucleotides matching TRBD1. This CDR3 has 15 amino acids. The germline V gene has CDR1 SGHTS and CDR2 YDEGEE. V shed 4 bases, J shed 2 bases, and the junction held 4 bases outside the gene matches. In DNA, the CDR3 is TGTGCCAGCAGCGGACAGGGGTTTGCTGGAAACACCATATATTTT. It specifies CASSGQGFAGNTIYF.

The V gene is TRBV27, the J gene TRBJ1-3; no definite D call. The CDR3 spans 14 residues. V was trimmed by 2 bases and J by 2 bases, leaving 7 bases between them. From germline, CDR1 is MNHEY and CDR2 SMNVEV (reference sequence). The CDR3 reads CASSLGQTGNTIYF. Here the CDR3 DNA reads TGTGCCAGCAGTTTAGGGCAGACTGGAAACACCATATATTTT.

CDR3 DNA sequence: TGTGCCAGCAGCCAAGAGAACGTCAGGGGGCTCGAAAAACTGTTTTTT. Translating gives CASSQENVRGLEKLFF. The V and J genes are TRBV3-1 (or the pseudogene TRBV3-2) and TRBJ1-4; 8 bases are shared with TRBD1. The CDR3 is 16 residues long. The trim removed 0 bases at V and 8 bases at J, leaving 8 bases unmatched. Germline V gives CDR1 LGHDT, CDR2 YNNKEL (reference sequence).

The CDR3 DNA follows: TGTGCCACCAGTGATACCACAGGGACGCACACTGAAGCTTTCTTT. The encoded protein is CATSDTTGTHTEAFF. The rearrangement links TRBV24-1 to TRBJ1-1, with D possibly matching TRBD1 (6 bases). The CDR3 sequence is 15 residues long. V lost 3 bases and J 3 bases, leaving 13 bases between the germline ends. Germline V lookup: CDR1 KGHDR, CDR2 SFDVKD.

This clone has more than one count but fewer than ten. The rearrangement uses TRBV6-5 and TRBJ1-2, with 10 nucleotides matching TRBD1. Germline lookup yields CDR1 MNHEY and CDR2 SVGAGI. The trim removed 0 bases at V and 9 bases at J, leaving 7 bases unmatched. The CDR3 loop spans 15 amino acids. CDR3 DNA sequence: TGTGCCAGCAGTTACTCGACAGGGGGCGCGGTCAGCTACACCTTC. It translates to CASSYSTGGAVSYTF.

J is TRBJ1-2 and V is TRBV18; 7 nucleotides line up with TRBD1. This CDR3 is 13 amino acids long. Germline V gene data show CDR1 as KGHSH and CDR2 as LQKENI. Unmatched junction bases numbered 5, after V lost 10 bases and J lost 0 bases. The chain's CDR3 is CATSTGSNYGYTF. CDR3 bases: TGTGCCACCTCGACAGGGTCTAACTATGGCTACACCTTC.

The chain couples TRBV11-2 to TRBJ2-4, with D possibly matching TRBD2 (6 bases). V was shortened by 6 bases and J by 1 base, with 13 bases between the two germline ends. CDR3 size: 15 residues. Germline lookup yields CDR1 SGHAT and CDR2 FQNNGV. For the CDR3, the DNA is TGTGCCAGCAGAGATTTTCGGGAGGCCAAAAACATTCAGTACTTC. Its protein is CASRDFREAKNIQYF.

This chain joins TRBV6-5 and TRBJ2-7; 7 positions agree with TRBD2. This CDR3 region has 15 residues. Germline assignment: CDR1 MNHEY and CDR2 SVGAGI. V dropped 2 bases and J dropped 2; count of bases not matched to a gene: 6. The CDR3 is CASSYVAGVAYEQYF. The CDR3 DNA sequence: TGTGCCAGCAGTTACGTGGCGGGGGTAGCCTACGAGCAGTACTTC.

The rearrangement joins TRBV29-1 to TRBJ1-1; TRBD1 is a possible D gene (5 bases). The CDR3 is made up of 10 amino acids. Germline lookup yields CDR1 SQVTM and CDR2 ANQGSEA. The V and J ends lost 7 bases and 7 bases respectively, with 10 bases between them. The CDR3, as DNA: TGCAGCGCCCTAAGGGGTGAAGCTTTCTTT. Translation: CSALRGEAFF. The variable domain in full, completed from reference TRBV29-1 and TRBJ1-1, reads SAVISQKPSRDICQRGTSLTIQCQVDSQVTMMFWYRQQPGQSLTLIATANQGSEATYESGFVIDKFPISRPNLTFSTLTVSNMSPEDSSIYLCSALRGEAFFGQGTRLTVV.

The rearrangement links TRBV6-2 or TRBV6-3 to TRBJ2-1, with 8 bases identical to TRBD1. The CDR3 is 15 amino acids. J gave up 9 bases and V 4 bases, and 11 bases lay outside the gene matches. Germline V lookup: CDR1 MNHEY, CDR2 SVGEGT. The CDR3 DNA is TGTGCCAGCAGTTCACCTCTGCAGGGGGCTCGTGAGCAGTTCTTC. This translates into CASSSPLQGAREQFF.

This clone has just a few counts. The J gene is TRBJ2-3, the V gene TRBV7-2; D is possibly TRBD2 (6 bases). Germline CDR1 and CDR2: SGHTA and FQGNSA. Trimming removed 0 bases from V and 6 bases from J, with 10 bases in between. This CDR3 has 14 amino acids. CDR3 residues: CASSLAEGSDTQYF. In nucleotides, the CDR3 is TGTGCCAGCAGCTTAGCGGAGGGTTCGGATACGCAGTATTTT.

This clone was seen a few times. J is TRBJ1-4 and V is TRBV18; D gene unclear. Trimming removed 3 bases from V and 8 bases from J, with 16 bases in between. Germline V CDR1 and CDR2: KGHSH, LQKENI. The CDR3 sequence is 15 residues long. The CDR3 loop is CASSPVEGRSEKLFF. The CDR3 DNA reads TGTGCCAGCTCACCGGTTGAGGGTAGGAGCGAAAAACTGTTTTTT.

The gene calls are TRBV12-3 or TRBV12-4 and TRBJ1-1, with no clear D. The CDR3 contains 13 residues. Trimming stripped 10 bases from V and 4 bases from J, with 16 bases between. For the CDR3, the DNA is TGTGCCACTCGTTCCACTCAGGCCACTGAAGCTTTCTTT. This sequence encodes CATRSTQATEAFF.